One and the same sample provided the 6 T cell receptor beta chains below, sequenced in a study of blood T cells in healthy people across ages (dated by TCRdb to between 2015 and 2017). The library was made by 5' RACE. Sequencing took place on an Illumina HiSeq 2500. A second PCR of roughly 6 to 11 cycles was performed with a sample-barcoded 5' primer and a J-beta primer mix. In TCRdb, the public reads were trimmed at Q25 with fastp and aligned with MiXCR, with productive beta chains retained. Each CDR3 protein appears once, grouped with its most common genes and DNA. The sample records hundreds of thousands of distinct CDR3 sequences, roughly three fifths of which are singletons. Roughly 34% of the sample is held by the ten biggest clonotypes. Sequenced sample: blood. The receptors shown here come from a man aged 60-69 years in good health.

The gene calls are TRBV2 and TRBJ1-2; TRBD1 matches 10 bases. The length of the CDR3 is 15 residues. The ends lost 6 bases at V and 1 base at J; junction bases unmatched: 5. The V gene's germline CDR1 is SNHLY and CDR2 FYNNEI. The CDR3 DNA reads TGTGCCAGCAGGGGACAGGGGAGGGGTAACTATGGCTACACCTTC. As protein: CASRGQGRGNYGYTF.

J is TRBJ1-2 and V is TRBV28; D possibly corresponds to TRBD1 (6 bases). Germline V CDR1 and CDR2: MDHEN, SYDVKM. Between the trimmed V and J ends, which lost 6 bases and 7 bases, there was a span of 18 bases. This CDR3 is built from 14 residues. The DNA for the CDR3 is TGTGCCAGCAGGACGGCCGGACAGATCGCTGGCTACACCTTC. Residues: CASRTAGQIAGYTF.

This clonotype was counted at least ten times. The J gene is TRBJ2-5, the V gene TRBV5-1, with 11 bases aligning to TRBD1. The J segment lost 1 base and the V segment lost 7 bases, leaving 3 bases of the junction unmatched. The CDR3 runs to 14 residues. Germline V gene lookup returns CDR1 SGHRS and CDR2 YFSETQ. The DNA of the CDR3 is TGCGCCAGCCGGGGGACAGGGGGCCAAGAGACCCAGTACTTC. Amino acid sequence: CASRGTGGQETQYF.

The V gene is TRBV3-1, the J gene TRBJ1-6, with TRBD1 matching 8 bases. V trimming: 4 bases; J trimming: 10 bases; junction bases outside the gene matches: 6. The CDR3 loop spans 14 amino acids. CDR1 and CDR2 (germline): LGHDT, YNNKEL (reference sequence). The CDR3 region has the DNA TGTGCCAGCAGCCCAGGACAGGGAGAGTCACCCCTCCACTTT. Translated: CASSPGQGESPLHF.

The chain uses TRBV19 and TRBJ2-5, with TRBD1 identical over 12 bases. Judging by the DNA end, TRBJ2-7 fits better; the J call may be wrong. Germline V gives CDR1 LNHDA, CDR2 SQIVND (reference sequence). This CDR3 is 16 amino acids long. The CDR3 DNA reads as TGTGCCAGTAGTATATTGGGGACAGGGGGCATCTACGAGCAGTACTTC. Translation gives CASSILGTGGIYEQYF.

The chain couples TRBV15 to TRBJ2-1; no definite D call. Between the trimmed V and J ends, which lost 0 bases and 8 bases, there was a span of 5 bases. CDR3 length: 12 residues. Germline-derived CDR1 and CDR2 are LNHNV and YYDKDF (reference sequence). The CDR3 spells CATSRDRDEQFF. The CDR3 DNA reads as TGTGCCACCAGCAGAGATCGGGATGAGCAGTTCTTC.